This TCR beta chain is from a study of regulatory T cells in long-lasting Graves disease (dated by TCRdb to about 2021). Some background on the complete study: Patients with newly diagnosed Graves' disease had been on antithyroid drugs for under 3 months. Peripheral blood TCR sequencing and RNA sequencing compared persistent Graves' disease patients with newly diagnosed Graves' disease patients. The study was registered as a clinical trial and conducted in China. A total of around 35 samples underwent TCR sequencing, from about 13 patients with persistent Graves' disease and some 20 patients with newly diagnosed Graves' disease.

Explained via the paper, the time point label denotes: newly diagnosed GD, antithyroid drugs for less than 3 months. For both TCR sequencing and RNA sequencing, RNA was extracted from PBMCs in TRIzol. The diagnosis of Graves' disease followed American Thyroid Association guidelines. The patients came from an endocrinology department in Xi'an, China. Each patient gave around 9 milliliters of peripheral blood, collected in an EDTA anticoagulant tube. Ficoll Paque Plus density gradient separation was used to isolate PBMCs, and no further T cell sorting was performed. An Agilent 2100 Bioanalyzer and agarose gel were used to check RNA quality, and a NanoDrop 2000 was used to measure RNA concentration. Broader findings and caveats from the paper: The small sample size was acknowledged by the authors as a limitation that may reduce accuracy. Preferential use of TRBV28, TRBJ1-2 and TRBJ2-5 was observed in persistent disease, whereas TRBV20-1 and TRBJ2-1 were favored in newly diagnosed disease. Compared with newly diagnosed patients, persistent Graves' disease patients had lower TCR Shannon entropy and fewer highly expanded clones, which suggests clonal expansion. The study examined only peripheral blood because the primary lesion, thyroid tissue, could not be accessed. Patients with persistent disease shared more public clonotypes (about 3,000) than newly diagnosed patients did (nearly 1,000). Only the TCR beta chain was sequenced and analyzed.

On this clonotype itself: There is no known antigen for this receptor. No clone much larger than this one lies a single base away; base qualities are absent.

The method behind the library was multiplex PCR. The instrument was an Illumina HiSeq 4000. iRepertoire HTBI primers and Arm-PCR amplification of CDR3 regions were used to construct TCR beta libraries. Before sequencing, the PCR products went through gel purification. Per the source publication's procedure: Across samples, roughly 60 TRBV and 14 TRBJ segments were identified and used for gene usage analysis of CDR3 amino acid clonotypes. COPE and FqMerger were used to merge filtered high-quality paired reads into contigs. BLAST was used to align contigs to IMGT TRBV, TRBD and TRBJ reference genes, with CDR3 defined following IMGT. Highly expanded clones were defined as clonotypes with a frequency above 0.1%. Shannon entropy was used to measure repertoire diversity, and the Gini coefficient was used to measure V-J evenness. A clonotype was considered public if more than one individual shared it. TCRdb handled the public reads itself, with Q25 trimming in fastp and clone calling in MiXCR, and kept productive beta chains. One record per CDR3 amino acid sequence lists the most common genes and DNA. Here the V and J calls rest on TCRdb's processing, not on the authors' analysis. This sample lists approximately 360,000 distinct CDR3 sequences; approximately 12% were detected once. The top ten clones comprise over 15% of the sample.

A distance of 14 bases separates the germline ends of V and J, which lose 4 bases and 3 bases respectively. Reading the germline V gene gives CDR1 SGHDT and CDR2 YYEEEE. Including cysteine and phenylalanine, the CDR3 has 15 amino acids. Only the CDR3 DNA stays, 45 bases, in frame from base 1. This same sample was also taken into another study, of T cells in Graves' hyperthyroidism and ophthalmopathy. According to the second study: A patient counted as having stable Graves' hyperthyroidism if no progression to ophthalmopathy occurred over 18 months of follow-up. Hyperthyroidism patients were newly diagnosed, had a disease duration of under 2 months, and were aged 18 to 65 years. Patients with uncontrolled infections, other autoimmune diseases, pregnancy or lactation were excluded. Diagnoses were based on clinical symptoms, serum thyroxine and TRAb, thyroid ultrasound and orbital computed tomography. The first round of RT-PCR for the TCR CDR3 was performed with the HTBI primer set and the Qiagen OneStep RT-PCR kit. Most expanded thyroid clonotypes (frequency above 0.001) were also found in blood, which suggests that blood repertoires may mirror thyroid immune responses. A model built on a 13 V-J signature distinguished ophthalmopathy from stable hyperthyroidism, reaching 85% to 90% sensitivity and around 81% specificity in cross-validation and 80%/75% in testing. During validation, the model predicted progression to ophthalmopathy a median of around 7 months ahead of onset, with 70.59% sensitivity and around 72% specificity. TCR V-J signatures able to tell the groups apart were searched for in a discovery cohort of 95 or so patients, of whom 43 had Graves' ophthalmopathy and around 56 had stable Graves' hyperthyroidism. An independent validation cohort of around 19 hyperthyroidism patients and 17 patients who later progressed to ophthalmopathy tested prospective prediction of ophthalmopathy. The 75 to 100 discovery patients were randomly split 7:3 into training and test sets. In six Graves' hyperthyroidism patients, the study also compared T-cell repertoires from thyroid tissue with T-cell repertoires from blood. After sampling, hyperthyroidism patients received methimazole starting at 30 mg daily, and ophthalmopathy patients received high-dose intravenous methylprednisolone. A second multiplex PCR round built the libraries, followed by size selection and purification. Paired-end sequencing of the libraries was performed with 100 bp reads on an Illumina HiSeq2000. SOAPnuke was used to process the raw data, throwing out any read that contained adapters or uncalled bases, had a mean Phred below 15, or lacked an exact constant-primer or identifier match. COPE v1.2.5 was used to merge high-quality paired reads, and clonotypes were defined as unique nucleotide sequences. Clonotypes were aligned to IMGT TRBV, TRBD and TRBJ reference segments using MiTCR v1.1. The analysis was restricted to V-J combinations with a frequency above 0.0001, which together covered 99.2% of the repertoires. A TCS score was defined as the ratio of F50 (clonal expansion) to E x V (chaos), with BLOSUM62-based TCRdist applied between CDR3 peptides within each V-J. Welch's t-statistics and random forest reduced fewer than 600 V-J features to 10 to 15, which were used in a naive Bayes classifier (R e1071). No statistical method was used to set the sample size in advance, and investigators knew the group allocation. The paper describes TCR Vbeta CDR3 sequencing of about 140 peripheral blood samples, made up of 43 ophthalmopathy patients, approximately 73 hyperthyroidism patients and roughly 17 progressor patients.

This clonotype was sampled from a young woman with Graves disease. Donor details come from another sample of the same person, matched by shared clones. Material: peripheral blood mononuclear cells (PBMCs), obtained at new diagnosis, from a patient treated with antithyroid drugs. The V and J genes are TRBV5-6 and TRBJ2-1; the D segment could be TRBD1, given 5 matching bases. The CDR3 region reads CASSAWTLSYNEQFF. The sequence in DNA is TGTGCCAGCAGCGCGTGGACACTCAGCTACAATGAGCAGTTCTTC.